This T cell receptor beta chain was sequenced in a study of blood T cell repertoires in COVID-19. In the case of this clone: Other DNA sequences in this sample translate to the same CDR3.

Recovered participants had two consecutive negative NP/OP PCR tests, healthcare professional clearance, or symptom resolution. Germline CDR1 and CDR2: LGHNA and YSLEER. The CDR3 loop spans 16 amino acids. With 0 bases removed from V and 2 bases from J, the gap between germline ends came to 10 bases. Profiled with immunoSEQ multiplex PCR; TCRdb holds only in-frame clones, not every one. In the table there are approximately 220,000 clones, 90% of which are singletons. Sample: PBMCs or T cells enriched from blood (not recorded which). The rearrangement links TRBV4-3 to TRBJ2-2, with a weak D call TRBD2 (5 bases). This receptor was taken from a man aged 30 to 45 who had recovered from COVID-19. The CDR3 sequence is CASSQDALANTGELFF. The CDR3 DNA follows: TGCGCCAGCAGCCAAGACGCTCTAGCCAACACCGGGGAGCTGTTTTTT.